The 2 T cell receptor beta chains below all came from one sample that was sequenced in a study of blood T cells in healthy people across ages. A sample-barcoded 5' primer and a J-beta primer mix were used in a second PCR of roughly 7 to 11 cycles. TCRdb itself ran the 5' RACE reads through MiXCR, one entry per CDR3 protein. The repertoire has roughly 1.6 million distinct CDR3 sequences, about 31% of them found once; the top ten carry around 11%. Sequenced input: blood. The receptors shown here come from a woman younger than 45 in good health.

In its sample, this clonotype was seen many times. This chain uses TRBV4-1 with TRBJ2-1; 9 nucleotides align to TRBD2. CDR3 size: 15 residues. V dropped 4 bases and J dropped 7; count of bases not matched to a gene: 8. CDR1 MGHRA and CDR2 YSYEKL come from the germline V gene. The CDR3 region has the DNA TGCGCCAGCAGCCGAGATAGCGGGGGTAGAAATGAGCAGTTCTTC. Residues: CASSRDSGGRNEQFF.

The rearrangement links TRBV5-1 to TRBJ1-1; 10 bases agree with TRBD1. This CDR3 has 15 amino acids. The germline V gene has CDR1 SGHRS and CDR2 YFSETQ. The V segment lost 1 base and the J segment 7 bases; nucleotides outside the gene matches: 7. CDR3 region: CASSLKEGQGSEAFF. For the CDR3, the DNA is TGCGCCAGCAGCTTGAAAGAGGGACAGGGGAGTGAAGCTTTCTTT.